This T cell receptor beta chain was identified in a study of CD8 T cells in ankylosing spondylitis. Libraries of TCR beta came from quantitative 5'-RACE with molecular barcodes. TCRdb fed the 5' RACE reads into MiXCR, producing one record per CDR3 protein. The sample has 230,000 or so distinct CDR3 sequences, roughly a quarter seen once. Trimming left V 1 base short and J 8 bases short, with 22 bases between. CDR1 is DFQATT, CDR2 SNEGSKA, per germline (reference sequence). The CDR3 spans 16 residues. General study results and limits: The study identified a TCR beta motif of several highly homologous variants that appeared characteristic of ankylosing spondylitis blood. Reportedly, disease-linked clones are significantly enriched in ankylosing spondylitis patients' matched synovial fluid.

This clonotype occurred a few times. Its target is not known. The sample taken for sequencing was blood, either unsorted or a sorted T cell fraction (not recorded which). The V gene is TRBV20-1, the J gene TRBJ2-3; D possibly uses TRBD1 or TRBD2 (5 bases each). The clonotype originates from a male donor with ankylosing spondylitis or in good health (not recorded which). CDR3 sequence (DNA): TGCAGTGCTAGAGTGAGAGGGACCTCGAAAAGAGGTACGCAGTATTTT. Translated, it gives CSARVRGTSKRGTQYF.